These T cell receptor beta chains were read from a single sample in a study of blood T cell repertoires in COVID-19. Here immunoSEQ multiplex PCR was the method, and the copy in TCRdb shows in-frame clones only, minus some. The sample yields about 110,000 clones, less than 75% seen once. The sample comprised peripheral blood. These receptors all stem from a woman in her forties with acute or convalescent COVID-19. The CDR3 runs from the conserved cysteine through the conserved F or W. The order of the fields is V gene, clone size, J gene, D gene, CDR3 DNA, CDR3 protein. The D gene is left open where the match is weak. Clone size appears in some rows only: once, few, many, or a class for an expanded clone.

TRBV6-5	once	TRBJ2-7	NA	TGTGCCAGCAGTTCCCGGCGGGGAGCTAACTACGAGCAGTACTTC	CASSSRRGANYEQYF
TRBV18	few	TRBJ1-2	TRBD1	TGTGCCAGCTCACCACCGATTGGGACAGGCGGCTATGGCTACACCTTC	CASSPPIGTGGYGYTF
TRBV5-4	NA	TRBJ1-2	TRBD1	TGTGCCAGCAGCCCAGGGACAGGCCGGCATGGCTACACCTTC	CASSPGTGRHGYTF
TRBV2	NA	TRBJ1-4	NA	TGTGCCTCTACGGGCAGGGAGGATGAAAAACTGTTTTTT	CASTGREDEKLFF
TRBV5-1	NA	TRBJ2-3	TRBD1	TGCGCCAGCAGCCAACAGGGGGCAGTAGATACGCAGTATTTT	CASSQQGAVDTQYF
TRBV30	NA	TRBJ1-2	NA	TGTGCCTGGAGTGTAGGAGGAATTTTCTATGGCTACACCTTC	CAWSVGGIFYGYTF
TRBV4-1	NA	TRBJ1-4	TRBD1	TGCGCCAGCAGCCAAGGAATGGGTGGACAGGGTAATGAAAAACTGTTTTTT	CASSQGMGGQGNEKLFF
TRBV18	NA	TRBJ1-5	NA	TGTGCCAGCTCACCCTCCGGGTCAAAAACAAACAATCAGCCCCAGCATTTT	CASSPSGSKTNNQPQHF
TRBV12-1	NA	TRBJ2-5	NA	TGTGCCAGCAGCTTTGTGCCCCCCAGTCTAAGCGGTATCGGAGCGGGGGCAGGGGAGACCCAGTACTTC	CASSFVPPSLSGIGAGAGETQYF
TRBV28	NA	TRBJ1-2	NA	TGTGCCAGCAGCTCAGACCCTGGGGGCTACGGCTACACCTTC	CASSSDPGGYGYTF
TRBV23-1	few	TRBJ1-6	NA	TGCGCCAGCAGTCAATCGGGCCATTGGTGTTCACCCCTCCACTTT	CASSQSGHWCSPLHF
TRBV6-5	once	TRBJ2-1	NA	TGTGCCAGCAGTTTTACATACAGGAGCGACAGTGAGCAGTTCTTC	CASSFTYRSDSEQFF
TRBV18	NA	TRBJ1-2	NA	TGTGCCAGCTCACCAGACTCTACAGGGTATGGCTACACCTTC	CASSPDSTGYGYTF
TRBV6-1	NA	TRBJ2-7	TRBD2	TGTGCCAGCAGTGAAGCTAGCGGGGGGGGTGAGCAGTACTTC	CASSEASGGGEQYF
TRBV10-3	NA	TRBJ1-1	TRBD1	TGTGCCATCAGAAACGGACAGGACACTGAAGCTTTCTTT	CAIRNGQDTEAFF
TRBV21-1	once	TRBJ1-4	NA	TGTGCCAGCAGCAAAGGGGGGGGACAGGTCGAAAAACTGTTTTTT	CASSKGGGQVEKLFF
TRBV6-2/TRBV6-3	NA	TRBJ1-5	TRBD1	TGTGCCAGCAGTGAGACAGGGGTGGTTCAGCCCCAGCATTTT	CASSETGVVQPQHF
TRBV6-5	NA	TRBJ1-1	NA	TGTGCCAGCAGTCCGGCGGGGACTGAAGCTTTCTTT	CASSPAGTEAFF
TRBV13	NA	TRBJ2-3	TRBD2	TGTGCCAGCAGCTTAATCCTAGCGGGGGGCACAGATACGCAGTATTTT	CASSLILAGGTDTQYF
TRBV7-2	once	TRBJ2-1	NA	TGTGCCAGCAGCTTTTCCCAGGGTTCGTACAATGAGCAGTTCTTC	CASSFSQGSYNEQFF
TRBV28	NA	TRBJ1-2	TRBD1	TGTGCCAGCAGTCAAGGGACAGGGGGATTTTATGGCTACACCTTC	CASSQGTGGFYGYTF
TRBV27	NA	TRBJ1-1	NA	TGTGCCAGCAGTTTATCGCCGGGAGGGAACGTAGAAGCTTTCTTT	CASSLSPGGNVEAFF
TRBV6-5	NA	TRBJ2-3	NA	TGTGCCAGCAGTAGCCGGTCTAGCACAGATACGCAGTATTTT	CASSSRSSTDTQYF
TRBV5-1	NA	TRBJ1-1	TRBD1	TGCGCCAGCAGCTTGAGACAGGGAGGCCCTGAAGCTTTCTTT	CASSLRQGGPEAFF
TRBV5-5	NA	TRBJ1-3	NA	TGTGCCAGCAGCCCGAGGTCGGATTCCTCTGGAAACACCATATATTTT	CASSPRSDSSGNTIYF
TRBV11-1	NA	TRBJ2-3	TRBD1	TGTGCCAGCACCTTGACAGGGGATTCGGCGCAGTATTTT	CASTLTGDSAQYF
TRBV10-3	once	TRBJ1-2	TRBD1	TGTGCCATCAGCGACCGGGACAGGGCCTCCTATGGCTACACCTTC	CAISDRDRASYGYTF